This TCR beta chain was found in a study of graft-versus-host responses after intestinal transplantation. As for the study in general: Each of the recipients got a multivisceral, liver-intestinal, or isolated intestinal transplant. Induction with anti-thymocyte globulin, then tacrolimus and steroids for roughly 3 years, was given to all recipients. Study observations and caveats: Among recipient marrow samples, GvH clones were found; some appeared first in ileum or blood.

The CDR3 has 19 amino acids. Germline trimming cut 5 bases from V and 5 bases from J; bases unmatched to any gene: 15. Germline V gene sequence: CDR1 PRHDT, CDR2 FYEKMQ (reference sequence). Here immunoSEQ multiplex PCR was the method, and the copy in TCRdb shows in-frame clones only, minus some. The data contain approximately 60,000 clones, about nine tenths of them singletons. As for this clone: Its antigen is as yet unknown.

Intraepithelial and lamina propria lymphocytes were released after the graft tissue was processed. V usage is TRBV13 and J usage is TRBJ2-7, with 16 bases that match TRBD2. The sample in question was ileum tissue, obtained 350 to 400 days after transplant. The receptor was isolated from a human patient who received an intestinal transplant, so some T cells may come from the graft donor. The CDR3 sequence: CASSPSSGTSGGVPDEQYF. In DNA, the CDR3 is TGTGCCAGCAGCCCATCCTCCGGGACTAGCGGGGGGGTTCCCGACGAGCAGTACTTC.